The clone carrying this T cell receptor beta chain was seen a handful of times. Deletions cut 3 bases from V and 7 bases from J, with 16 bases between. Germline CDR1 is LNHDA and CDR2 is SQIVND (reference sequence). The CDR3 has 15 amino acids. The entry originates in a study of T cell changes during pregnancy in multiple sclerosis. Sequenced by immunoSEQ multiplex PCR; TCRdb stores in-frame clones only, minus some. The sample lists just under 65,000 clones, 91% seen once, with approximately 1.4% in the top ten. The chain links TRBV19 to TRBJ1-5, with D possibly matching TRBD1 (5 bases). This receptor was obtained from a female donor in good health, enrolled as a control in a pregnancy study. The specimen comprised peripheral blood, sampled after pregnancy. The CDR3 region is CASSIGPGRRQPQHF. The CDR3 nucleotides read TGTGCCAGTAGTATCGGGCCAGGGAGGAGGCAGCCCCAGCATTTT.